The 30 T cell receptor beta chains listed next were all sequenced from one sample in a study of blood T cells in healthy people across ages. Primed by a sample-barcoded 5' primer and a J-beta primer mix, a second PCR proceeded for 7 to 11 cycles. TCRdb analysed the 5' RACE reads with MiXCR anew, one entry per CDR3 protein. The repertoire holds 910,000 or so distinct CDR3 sequences, with roughly half as singletons. Sample: blood. These receptors were obtained from an older woman in good health.

Only a few counts were recorded for this clonotype. This chain uses TRBV28 with TRBJ2-3; a possible D gene is TRBD1 (5 bases). V was pared by 5 bases and J by 4 bases, with 10 bases between. The CDR3 sequence is 13 residues long. From germline, CDR1 is MDHEN and CDR2 SYDVKM. In DNA, the CDR3 is TGTGCCAGCAGTCCTCAGGGCTCAGATACGCAGTATTTT. Translation gives CASSPQGSDTQYF.

The chain is built from TRBV20-1 and TRBJ1-1; D uncertain. CDR3 size: 11 residues. V was clipped by 5 bases and J by 1 base, with 5 bases between them. Germline values: CDR1 DFQATT, CDR2 SNEGSKA (reference sequence). The CDR3 loop is CSAPTNTEAFF. The CDR3 DNA reads as TGCAGTGCTCCAACGAACACTGAAGCTTTCTTT.

The J gene is TRBJ2-3, the V gene TRBV7-8; TRBD1 or TRBD2 may be the D gene (5 bases each). Germline CDR1 and CDR2: SGHVS and FQNEAQ. The V end lost 4 bases, the J end lost 1 base, and 12 bases lay between the germline ends. This CDR3 is built from 15 residues. CDR3 sequence (DNA): TGTGCCAGCAGCTCGGGGCGTTGGGGCACAGATACGCAGTATTTT. This gives the protein CASSSGRWGTDTQYF.

The chain recombines TRBV7-2 with TRBJ1-2; a weak D match, TRBD1 (5 bases). The length of the CDR3 is 15 residues. Trimming took off 5 bases at V and 4 bases at J, with 17 bases between the two ends. Looked up from germline, CDR1 is SGHTA and CDR2 is FQGNSA. The CDR3 DNA sequence: TGTGCCAGCAGCCCGGGACGGGTTCGGGGCTATGGCTACACCTTC. This codes for CASSPGRVRGYGYTF.

The rearrangement links TRBV11-2 to TRBJ2-3; D is undetermined. CDR1 and CDR2 from the germline V gene are SGHAT and FQNNGV. The CDR3 contains 13 residues. Deletions cut 6 bases from V and 6 bases from J, with 13 bases between. The CDR3 protein is CASRRTDPDTQYF. The CDR3 region has the DNA TGTGCCAGCAGGAGGACGGACCCGGATACGCAGTATTTT. The full variable domain, with the rest looked up from reference TRBV11-2 and TRBJ2-3, is EAGVAQSPRYKIIEKRQSVAFWCNPISGHATLYWYQQILGQGPKLLIQFQNNGVVDDSQLPKDRFSAERLKGVDSTLKIQPAKLEDSAVYLCASRRTDPDTQYFGPGTRLTVL.

This chain links TRBV29-1 with TRBJ2-5, with D unresolved. Per germline, CDR1 SQVTM and CDR2 ANQGSEA. With 4 bases removed from V and 5 bases from J, the gap between germline ends came to 11 bases. The CDR3 consists of 12 residues. The DNA of the CDR3 is TGCAGCGTTGTCGGATTCGCGGAGACCCAGTACTTC. It yields the protein CSVVGFAETQYF.

The rearrangement uses TRBV28 and TRBJ2-1; 11 nucleotides align to TRBD2. V gave up 5 bases and J gave up 8 bases; unmatched junction bases: 5. The germline CDR1 and CDR2 sequences are MDHEN and SYDVKM. The CDR3 has 14 amino acids. In nucleotides, the CDR3 is TGTGCCAGCAGTGCTAGCGGGAGGTTCCATGAGCAGTTCTTC. Translating gives CASSASGRFHEQFF.

The V gene is TRBV7-6, the J gene TRBJ2-7; D remains unclear. Trimming took off 1 base at V and 7 bases at J, with 11 bases between the two ends. The CDR3 extends over 13 amino acids. Germline loops: CDR1 SGHVS, CDR2 FNYEAQ. CDR3 DNA: TGTGCCAGCAGCTTAGGCCGGGCCAGGGAGCAGTACTTC. Translation gives CASSLGRAREQYF.

J is TRBJ2-5 and V is TRBV29-1; the match to TRBD2 covers 7 bases. The CDR3 totals 20 residues. V lost 5 bases to trimming and J lost 0 bases; unmatched junction nucleotides: 24. Germline values: CDR1 SQVTM, CDR2 ANQGSEA. In DNA form, the CDR3 reads TGCAGCGTTAAGGACGAGCTAGCGGAATGGGGCACGGAATACCAAGAGACCCAGTACTTC. Translating gives CSVKDELAEWGTEYQETQYF.

This clonotype was counted a single time. The rearrangement joins TRBV12-3 or TRBV12-4 to TRBJ1-2; possibly TRBD1 for D (6 bases). The CDR3 contains 13 residues. Trimming pared 5 bases from V and 8 bases from J, leaving 15 bases between. CDR3 DNA sequence: TGTGCCAGCAGTGGCCTAGAGGGGGGCGGCTACACCTTC. As protein: CASSGLEGGGYTF.

This clonotype appeared once. At one end, the junction sequence differs from germline, possibly due to a read error. The J gene is TRBJ2-7, the V gene TRBV14; D gene uncertain. The CDR3 loop spans 13 amino acids. CDR1 SGHDN and CDR2 FVKESK come from the germline V gene. The CDR3 here is CASTQRAGYEQYF. Here the CDR3 DNA reads TGTGCCAGCACCCAACGGGCCGGCTACGAGCAGTACTTC.

This clonotype has only a few counts. This chain uses TRBV15 with TRBJ2-5, with TRBD2 matching 10 bases. The V gene's germline CDR1 is LNHNV and CDR2 YYDKDF (reference sequence). The V segment lost 1 base and the J segment 4 bases; nucleotides outside the gene matches: 9. This CDR3 comprises 17 residues. CDR3 protein: CATSRASGRGSGETQYF. The CDR3 DNA reads TGTGCCACCAGCAGAGCTAGCGGGAGAGGAAGCGGAGAGACCCAGTACTTC.

The chain combines TRBV20-1 with TRBJ1-5; D is possibly TRBD1 (5 bases). The V end lost 0 bases, the J end lost 0 bases, and 6 bases lay between the germline ends. Germline CDR1 and CDR2: DFQATT and SNEGSKA (reference sequence). CDR3 size: 14 residues. CDR3 sequence: CSAREGLSNQPQHF. The CDR3 nucleotides are TGCAGTGCTAGAGAGGGGCTTAGCAATCAGCCCCAGCATTTT.

This clonotype was picked up a small number of times. The chain is built from TRBV2 and TRBJ2-4; 9 bases align to TRBD1. The assigned J gene may be wrong: the sequence end matches TRBJ2-7 better. The CDR3 length is 15 residues. The germline gives CDR1 SNHLY, CDR2 FYNNEI. The chain's CDR3 is CASSSDRGVFYEQYF. In nucleotides, the CDR3 is TGTGCCAGCAGCTCAGACAGGGGGGTTTTTTACGAGCAGTACTTC.

A few counts support this clonotype. The chain carries TRBV27 and TRBJ2-3, with 11 nucleotides matching TRBD2. The germline V gene encodes CDR1 MNHEY and CDR2 SMNVEV (reference sequence). There are 18 residues in the CDR3. Trimming took 6 bases from V and 0 from J; bases not matched to a gene: 11. Here the CDR3 reads CASRPYATSGISTDTQYF. Here the CDR3 DNA reads TGTGCCAGCAGGCCTTACGCGACTAGCGGGATTAGCACAGATACGCAGTATTTT.

As regards this clonotype: A much larger clone sits a single nucleotide away, making a read error possible. The chain combines TRBV5-1 with TRBJ2-3; no clear D. This CDR3 is 14 amino acids long. Germline loops: CDR1 SGHRS, CDR2 YFSETQ. CDR3 region: CASSLSGYGDAQYF. CDR3 DNA: TGCGCCAGCAGCTTGTCCGGGTATGGAGATGCGCAGTATTTT. The full variable domain, completed using reference TRBV5-1 and TRBJ2-3, is KAGVTQTPRYLIKTRGQQVTLSCSPISGHRSVSWYQQTPGQGLQFLFEYFSETQRNKGNFPGRFSGRQFSNSRSEMNVSTLELGDSALYLCASSLSGYGDAQYFGPGTRLTVL.

This clonotype was recorded a few times. The genes are TRBV4-1 and TRBJ2-6; D not resolved. V lost 2 bases and J lost 4, with 15 bases in between. There are 17 residues in the CDR3. Germline V gene sequence: CDR1 MGHRA, CDR2 YSYEKL. DNA of the CDR3: TGCGCCAGCAGCCAACCTATCCGGGTTTGGGGGGCCAACGTCCTGACTTTC. Translation: CASSQPIRVWGANVLTF.

The V gene is TRBV20-1, the J gene TRBJ2-7; tentatively, D is TRBD1 (5 bases). Trimming pared 3 bases from V and 1 base from J, leaving 16 bases between. Germline CDR1 is DFQATT and CDR2 is SNEGSKA (reference sequence). The length of the CDR3 is 15 residues. Written as DNA, the CDR3 is TGCAGTGCTAGCAAGGGGTATGGCAGTTCCTACGAGCAGTACTTC. Amino acid sequence: CSASKGYGSSYEQYF.

This clonotype was seen a few times. The chain has TRBV6-6 and TRBJ2-7; a weak D match, TRBD2 (6 bases). Looked up from germline, CDR1 is MNHNY and CDR2 is SVGAGI (reference sequence). The V gene lost 7 bases and the J gene lost 4 bases, with 14 bases spanning the gap. The CDR3 runs 13 residues. DNA of the CDR3: TGTGCCAGCACCGCCGGGAGATGGTACGAGCAGTACTTC. Encoded protein: CASTAGRWYEQYF.

This clonotype occurred a few times. The V call is TRBV28, the J call TRBJ2-7; TRBD1 might be the D (6 bases). The germline V gene has CDR1 MDHEN and CDR2 SYDVKM. This CDR3 is built from 12 residues. V lost 6 bases and J 7 bases, leaving 13 bases between the germline ends. In DNA, the CDR3 is TGTGCCAGCAGGTACAGGGTTAGGGAGCAGTACTTC. Translating gives CASRYRVREQYF.

The rearrangement joins TRBV29-1 to TRBJ2-5; D may correspond to TRBD1 or TRBD2 (5 bases each). V was shortened by 6 bases and J by 10 bases, with 24 bases between the two germline ends. In germline, CDR1 is SQVTM, CDR2 ANQGSEA. This CDR3 spans 14 amino acids. CDR3 nucleotide sequence: TGCAGCGTAACTGAGGGCCCGATAGAAGGGGACCAGTACTTC. This codes for CSVTEGPIEGDQYF.

The chain employs TRBV24-1 and TRBJ2-6; possibly TRBD1 for D (6 bases). The CDR3 extends over 18 amino acids. V was pared by 4 bases and J by 0 bases, with 15 bases between. CDR1 and CDR2 (germline): KGHDR, SFDVKD. CDR3 nucleotide sequence: TGTGCCACCAGTGAGAGCAGGGGATCGTTCTCTGGGGCCAACGTCCTGACTTTC. Its translation: CATSESRGSFSGANVLTF.

The genes are TRBV7-3 and TRBJ2-1, with unresolved D. Germline CDR1 SGHTA, CDR2 FQGTGA. The CDR3 extends over 17 amino acids. Trimming pared 0 bases from V and 7 bases from J, leaving 19 bases between. CDR3: CASSLTPLRSVQNEQFF. CDR3 DNA: TGTGCCAGCAGCTTAACGCCCCTTCGTTCAGTACAAAATGAGCAGTTCTTC.

J is TRBJ2-2 and V is TRBV11-2; D perhaps matches TRBD2 (6 bases). CDR1 SGHAT and CDR2 FQNNGV come from the germline V gene. The CDR3 contains 18 residues. V lost 6 bases and J 8 bases, leaving 28 bases between the germline ends. CDR3 sequence: CASSQISRDSGRRGELFF. The CDR3, as DNA: TGTGCCAGCAGTCAAATATCCCGGGACTCAGGGCGGCGGGGGGAGCTGTTTTTT.

Only a few counts were recorded for this clonotype. V and J are TRBV18 and TRBJ2-3; 9 bases map to TRBD2. Per germline, CDR1 KGHSH and CDR2 LQKENI. This CDR3 spans 16 amino acids. The ends lost 2 bases at V and 6 bases at J; junction bases unmatched: 9. The CDR3 nucleotides are TGTGCCAGCTCACCAAGGCTAGCGGGAATTGACGATACGCAGTATTTT. Encoded protein: CASSPRLAGIDDTQYF.

The chain links TRBV29-1 to TRBJ1-2; 7 nucleotides match TRBD1. The J segment lost 8 bases and the V segment lost 6 bases, leaving 6 bases of the junction unmatched. This CDR3 is built from 11 residues. Germline assignment: CDR1 SQVTM and CDR2 ANQGSEA. The chain's CDR3 is CSVAGTEGYTF. The CDR3 DNA is TGCAGCGTCGCCGGGACAGAAGGCTACACCTTC.

This clonotype was picked up a small number of times. A read error may explain this, as a much larger clone is one base away. J is TRBJ2-1 and V is TRBV11-2; 12 bases align to TRBD2. This CDR3 has 15 residues. V was clipped by 4 bases and J by 5 bases; unmatched bases: 3. Germline V CDR1 and CDR2: SGHAT, FQNNGV. The CDR3 region is CASSWTSGTNNEQFF. In DNA, the CDR3 is TGTGCCAGCAGCTGGACTAGCGGGACCAACAATGAGCAGTTCTTC.

In DNA, the CDR3 is TGTGCCTCGCAAAAAGGACAGGTCAACTATGGCTACACCTTC. Translation: CASQKGQVNYGYTF. The chain recombines TRBV10-3 with TRBJ1-2; TRBD1 matches 7 bases. From germline, CDR1 is ENHRY and CDR2 SYGVKD. V lost 11 bases, J lost 2 bases, and 11 bases stayed unmatched. This CDR3 contains 14 residues.

V usage is TRBV5-1 and J usage is TRBJ1-1; 7 nucleotides line up with TRBD1. The CDR3 runs 15 residues. Germline trimming cut 1 base from V and 7 bases from J; bases unmatched to any gene: 10. Germline lookup yields CDR1 SGHRS and CDR2 YFSETQ. In DNA, the CDR3 is TGCGCCAGCAGCTTGAATGCCCAAACAGGGGTTGAAGCTTTCTTT. Translating gives CASSLNAQTGVEAFF.

This clonotype appeared a few times. V gene TRBV7-6 combines with J gene TRBJ2-5, with TRBD2 as a possible D gene (5 bases). Germline CDR1 and CDR2: SGHVS and FNYEAQ. Trimming removed 4 bases at V and 4 bases at J, with 19 bases between. The CDR3 sequence is 16 residues long. Written as DNA, the CDR3 is TGTGCCAGCAGCTCATTCACCGGGAAAGAGGGAGAGACCCAGTACTTC. It yields the protein CASSSFTGKEGETQYF.